The 13 T cell receptor beta chains below all came from one sample that was sequenced in a study of blood T cell repertoires in COVID-19. Clones were sequenced by immunoSEQ multiplex PCR, and TCRdb holds only the in-frame ones, with some missing. Of about 83,000 clones listed, more than 75% are singletons. Material for sequencing was peripheral blood. Receptor source: a woman over 75 with active or convalescent COVID-19.

The V call is TRBV23-1, the J call TRBJ2-1, with 8 bases lining up with TRBD1. TRBV23-1 is flagged as an ORF with uncertain function. CDR3 size: 15 residues. Losses at the gene ends were 2 bases for V and 4 bases for J; bases not matched to a gene: 4. The CDR3, as DNA: TGCGCCAGCAGTCAAGGGGACAGGAATTACAATGAGCAGTTCTTC. As protein: CASSQGDRNYNEQFF.

The chain combines TRBV29-1 with TRBJ1-1, with 8 positions matching TRBD1. The CDR3 sequence is 16 residues long. Germline V CDR1 and CDR2: SQVTM, ANQGSEA. V was pared by 7 bases and J by 0 bases, with 13 bases of the junction left unmatched. The CDR3 protein is CSGHGQGGVLNTEAFF. CDR3 DNA sequence: TGCAGCGGCCACGGACAGGGAGGGGTTTTGAACACTGAAGCTTTCTTT.

The CDR3 bases are TGTGCCAGCAGTGGACTAGCGGGGGCGACGCAAGAGACCCAGTACTTC. Protein sequence: CASSGLAGATQETQYF. J is TRBJ2-5 and V is TRBV2, with 12 bases that match TRBD2. Unmatched junction bases numbered 5, after V lost 4 bases and J lost 2 bases. This CDR3 region has 16 residues. Germline assignment: CDR1 SNHLY and CDR2 FYNNEI.

The chain is built from TRBV24-1 and TRBJ2-5; 9 bases line up with TRBD1. There are 15 residues in the CDR3. In germline, CDR1 is KGHDR, CDR2 SFDVKD. With V trimmed by 4 bases and J by 5 bases, 7 bases remained unmatched. CDR3 amino acids: CATSDPGQGWETQYF. The DNA of the CDR3 is TGTGCCACCAGTGACCCAGGACAGGGGTGGGAGACCCAGTACTTC.

V is TRBV19 and J is TRBJ1-2; no definite D call. V lost 4 bases and J 4 bases, leaving 13 bases between the germline ends. The CDR3 is 14 amino acids. Germline-derived CDR1 and CDR2 are LNHDA and SQIVND (reference sequence). The DNA of the CDR3 is TGTGCCAGTAGTACGAATGGACTGCCCTATGGCTACACCTTC. It specifies CASSTNGLPYGYTF.

V and J are TRBV7-9 and TRBJ2-1, with 15 nucleotides matching TRBD2. V shed 4 bases and J 8 bases; nucleotides not matched to a gene: 3. Germline CDR1 and CDR2: SEHNR and FQNEAQ (reference sequence). This CDR3 is 15 amino acids long. The DNA for the CDR3 is TGTGCCAGCAGCTCTGGGACTAGCGGGAGGTATGAGCAGTTCTTC. Its translation is CASSSGTSGRYEQFF.

V and J are TRBV4-2 and TRBJ2-3; 9 nucleotides align to TRBD2. Germline assignment: CDR1 LGHNA and CDR2 YNFKEQ. V dropped 1 base and J dropped 6; count of bases not matched to a gene: 8. CDR3 length equals 16 residues. The CDR3 DNA follows: TGTGCCAGCAGCCAAGGGGGTAGCGGGGGCGTTGATACGCAGTATTTT. It is translated as CASSQGGSGGVDTQYF.

V usage is TRBV28 and J usage is TRBJ2-1, with TRBD2 matching 9 bases. Germline values: CDR1 MDHEN, CDR2 SYDVKM. This CDR3 region has 15 residues. V shed 1 base, J shed 7 bases, and the junction held 5 bases outside the gene matches. DNA for the CDR3: TGTGCCAGCAGTTTATCCCGCGGGGGGGTGAATGAGCAGTTCTTC. Its protein is CASSLSRGGVNEQFF.

V gene TRBV15 combines with J gene TRBJ1-4; D might be TRBD1 (5 bases). Trimming shortened V by 7 bases and J by 0 bases, and 12 bases separated the two germline ends. The CDR3 loop spans 15 amino acids. Germline values: CDR1 LNHNV, CDR2 YYDKDF (reference sequence). CDR3 coding DNA: TGTGCCACCATCGCCGCCAGGGCAACTAATGAAAAACTGTTTTTT. It is translated as CATIAARATNEKLFF.

This clone was observed a few times. At the DNA level, this CDR3 is encoded by other sequences in the same sample as well. J is TRBJ2-7 and V is TRBV6-5, with 9 bases lining up with TRBD1. The length of the CDR3 is 15 residues. V was pared by 0 bases and J by 4 bases, with 4 bases of the junction left unmatched. The germline CDR1 and CDR2 sequences are MNHEY and SVGAGI. The CDR3 DNA reads TGTGCCAGCAGTTACTCGGGGACAGGGCTTTACGAGCAGTACTTC. Amino acids: CASSYSGTGLYEQYF.

This sequence joins TRBV9 and TRBJ2-2; D is unclear. Germline values: CDR1 SGDLS, CDR2 YYNGEE. The CDR3 runs to 13 residues. Trimming cost V 0 bases and J 6 bases, with 6 bases left between them. CDR3 region: CASSVDGSGELFF. The CDR3 DNA reads as TGTGCCAGCAGCGTAGACGGGTCCGGGGAGCTGTTTTTT.

J is TRBJ1-2 and V is TRBV6-5; possibly TRBD1 for D (5 bases). Per the germline V gene, CDR1 is MNHEY and CDR2 is SVGAGI. V dropped 5 bases and J dropped 0 bases, with 10 bases sitting between them. The CDR3 totals 14 residues. The CDR3 protein is CASSLPGTNYGYTF. In DNA, the CDR3 is TGTGCCAGCAGTCTTCCAGGGACTAACTATGGCTACACCTTC.

The chain is built from TRBV7-2 and TRBJ2-5; 7 bases are a match to TRBD1. Looked up from germline, CDR1 is SGHTA and CDR2 is FQGNSA. The CDR3 has 15 amino acids. V dropped 7 bases and J dropped 5; count of bases not matched to a gene: 13. The CDR3 DNA reads as TGTGCCAGCATTGCAACAGGGGCGCCCTCGGAGACCCAGTACTTC. It specifies CASIATGAPSETQYF.